This T cell receptor beta chain is drawn from a study of CD8 T cells in Susac syndrome. Susac syndrome patients met recently defined diagnostic criteria for definite or probable disease. The CDR3 sequence is 13 residues long. V shed 4 bases, J shed 4 bases, and the junction held 4 bases outside the gene matches. RNA amounts of roughly 0.5 to 1 ug underwent reverse transcription with random hexamers. TCRdb reprocessed the immunoSEQ multiplex PCR reads with MiXCR, giving one entry per CDR3 protein. This sample has 100,000 or so distinct CDR3 sequences, with 95% found just once. Sequenced input: CD8+ T cells from PBMCs. The clonotype was recovered from a human donor with Susac syndrome. J is TRBJ2-7 and V is TRBV12-3 or TRBV12-4, with TRBD2 identical over 7 bases. In nucleotides, the CDR3 is TGTGCCAGCAGTTCCAACGGGGGGTACGAGCAGTACTTC. Encoded protein: CASSSNGGYEQYF.